The clone carrying this TCR beta chain appeared a single time. The sample belongs to a study of blood T cell repertoires in COVID-19. Study background: T cells, B-cell-depleted T cells, or PBMCs supplied cDNA or gDNA.

Those enrolled, adults aged 18 to 89 years, came from roughly 23 US areas. Participant-reported clinical history was the basis for cohort assignment. Authors' data handling: Cell counts per sample came from amplifying reference gene primers. Here immunoSEQ multiplex PCR was the method, and the copy in TCRdb shows in-frame clones only, minus some. V and J calls and clone size are as listed in that table; D and trimming were resolved from the DNA. The table lists fewer than 200,000 clones, roughly 80% of them singletons, with about 5% in the top ten. CDR3 length: 23 residues. Germline V gene sequence: CDR1 SGHVS, CDR2 FQNEAQ. Between the trimmed V and J ends, which lost 5 bases and 0 bases, there was a span of 35 bases.

V usage is TRBV7-8 and J usage is TRBJ2-1, with a tentative D call TRBD1 (10 bases). Sequenced: PBMCs or T cells enriched from blood (not recorded which). The receptor's source is a woman aged 40 to 50 with acute COVID-19. In nucleotides, the CDR3 is TGTGCCAGCAGCCCCGGGACAGGGGTCCAGCGGGAGGAGCCGGCGCCCTCCTACAATGAGCAGTTCTTC. Translated, it gives CASSPGTGVQREEPAPSYNEQFF.